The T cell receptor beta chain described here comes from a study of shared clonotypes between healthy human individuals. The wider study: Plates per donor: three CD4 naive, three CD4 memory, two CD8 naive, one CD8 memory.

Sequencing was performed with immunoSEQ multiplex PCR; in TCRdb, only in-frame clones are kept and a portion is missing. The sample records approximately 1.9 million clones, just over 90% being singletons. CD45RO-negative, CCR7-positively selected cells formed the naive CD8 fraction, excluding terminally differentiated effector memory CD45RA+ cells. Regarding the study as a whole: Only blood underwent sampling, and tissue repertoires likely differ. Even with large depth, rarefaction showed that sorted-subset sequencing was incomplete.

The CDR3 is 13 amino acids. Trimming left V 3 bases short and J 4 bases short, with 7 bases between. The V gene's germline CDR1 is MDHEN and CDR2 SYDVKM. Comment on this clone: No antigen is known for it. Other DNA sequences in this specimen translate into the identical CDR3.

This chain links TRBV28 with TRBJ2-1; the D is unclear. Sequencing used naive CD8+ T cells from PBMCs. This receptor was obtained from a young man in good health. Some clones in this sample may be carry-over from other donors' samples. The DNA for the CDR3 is TGTGCCAGCAGTTTGGAAAGGTACAATGAGCAGTTCTTC. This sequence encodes CASSLERYNEQFF.